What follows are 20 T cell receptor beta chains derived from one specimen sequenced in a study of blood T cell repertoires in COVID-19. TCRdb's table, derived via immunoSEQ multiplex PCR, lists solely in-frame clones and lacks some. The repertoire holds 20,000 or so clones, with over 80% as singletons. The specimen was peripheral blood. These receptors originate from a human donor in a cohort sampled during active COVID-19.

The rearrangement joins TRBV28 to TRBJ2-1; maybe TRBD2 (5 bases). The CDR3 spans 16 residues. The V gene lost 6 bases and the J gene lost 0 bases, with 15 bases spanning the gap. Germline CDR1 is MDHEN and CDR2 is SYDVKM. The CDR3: CASSLGWRNSYNEQFF. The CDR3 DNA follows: TGTGCCAGCAGCCTGGGATGGAGGAACTCCTACAATGAGCAGTTCTTC.

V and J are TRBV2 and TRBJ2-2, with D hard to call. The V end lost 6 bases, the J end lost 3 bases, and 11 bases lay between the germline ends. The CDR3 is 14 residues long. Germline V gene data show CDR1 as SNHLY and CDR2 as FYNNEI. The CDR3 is CASRTDSYTGELFF. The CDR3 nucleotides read TGTGCCAGCAGAACCGACTCCTACACCGGGGAGCTGTTTTTT. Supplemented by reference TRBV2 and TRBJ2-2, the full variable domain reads EPEVTQTPSHQVTQMGQEVILRCVPISNHLYFYWYRQILGQKVEFLVSFYNNEISEKSEIFDDQFSVERPDGSNFTLKIRSTKLEDSAMYFCASRTDSYTGELFFGEGSRLTVL.

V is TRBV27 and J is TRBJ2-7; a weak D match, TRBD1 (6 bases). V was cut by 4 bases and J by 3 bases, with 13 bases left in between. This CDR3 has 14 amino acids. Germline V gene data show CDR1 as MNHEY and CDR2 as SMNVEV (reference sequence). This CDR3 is CASSYRDTSYEQYF. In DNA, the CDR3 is TGTGCCAGCAGTTATCGGGACACAAGCTACGAGCAGTACTTC.

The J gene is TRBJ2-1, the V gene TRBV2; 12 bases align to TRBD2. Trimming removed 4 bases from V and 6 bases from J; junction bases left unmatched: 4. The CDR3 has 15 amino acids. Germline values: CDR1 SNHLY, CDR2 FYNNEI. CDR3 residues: CASSASSGRANEQFF. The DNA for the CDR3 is TGTGCCAGCAGTGCGTCTAGCGGGAGGGCCAATGAGCAGTTCTTC.

For the CDR3, the DNA is TGTGCCAGCAGCAGATTTGGACAGGAGAGGAAGAGGTATGGCTACACCTTC. This sequence encodes CASSRFGQERKRYGYTF. The chain has TRBV21-1 and TRBJ1-2; the DNA was not compared with TRBD1, the D call given in the table. TRBV21-1 is a documented pseudogene. The CDR3 runs to 17 residues.

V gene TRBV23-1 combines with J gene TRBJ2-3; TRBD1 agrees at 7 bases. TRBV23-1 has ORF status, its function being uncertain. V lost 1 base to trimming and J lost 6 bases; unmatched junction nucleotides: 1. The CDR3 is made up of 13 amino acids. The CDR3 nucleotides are TGCGCCAGCAGTCAATACAGGGGTGATACGCAGTATTTT. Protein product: CASSQYRGDTQYF.

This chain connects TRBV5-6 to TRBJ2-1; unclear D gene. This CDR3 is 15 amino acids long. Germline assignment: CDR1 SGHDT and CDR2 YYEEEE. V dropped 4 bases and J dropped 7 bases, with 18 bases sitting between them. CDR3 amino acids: CASSPGRRRNNEQFF. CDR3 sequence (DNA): TGTGCCAGCAGCCCCGGTAGGCGGAGAAATAATGAGCAGTTCTTC.

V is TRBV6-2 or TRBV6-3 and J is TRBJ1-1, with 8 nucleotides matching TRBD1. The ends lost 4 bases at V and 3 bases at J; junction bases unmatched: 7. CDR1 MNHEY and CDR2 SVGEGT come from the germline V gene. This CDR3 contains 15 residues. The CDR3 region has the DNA TGTGCCAGCAGTTCCGTCTCGACAGGGGACACTGAAGCTTTCTTT. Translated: CASSSVSTGDTEAFF.

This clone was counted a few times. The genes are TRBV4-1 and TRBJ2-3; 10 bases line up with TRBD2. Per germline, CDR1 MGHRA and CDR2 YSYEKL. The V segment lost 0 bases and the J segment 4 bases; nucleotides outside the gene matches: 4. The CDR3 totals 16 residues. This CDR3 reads CASSQDVAGGADTQYF. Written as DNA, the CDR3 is TGCGCCAGCAGCCAAGATGTAGCGGGAGGTGCAGATACGCAGTATTTT.

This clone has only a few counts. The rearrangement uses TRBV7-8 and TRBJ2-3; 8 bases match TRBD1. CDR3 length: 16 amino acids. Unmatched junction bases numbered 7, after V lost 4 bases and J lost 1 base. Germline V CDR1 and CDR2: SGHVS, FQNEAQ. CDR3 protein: CASSSQGARGTDTQYF. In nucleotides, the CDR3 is TGTGCCAGCAGCTCCCAGGGGGCGCGGGGCACAGATACGCAGTATTTT. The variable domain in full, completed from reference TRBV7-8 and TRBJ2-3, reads GAGVSQSPRYKVAKRGQDVALRCDPISGHVSLFWYQQALGQGPEFLTYFQNEAQLDKSGLPSDRFFAERPEGSVSTLKIQRTQQEDSAVYLCASSSQGARGTDTQYFGPGTRLTVL.

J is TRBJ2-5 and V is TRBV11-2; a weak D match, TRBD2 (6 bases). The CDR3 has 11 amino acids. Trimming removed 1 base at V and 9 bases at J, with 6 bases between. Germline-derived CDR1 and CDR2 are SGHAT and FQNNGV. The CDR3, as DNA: TGTGCCAGCAGCTTAGCGGGGGCCCAGTACTTC. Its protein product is CASSLAGAQYF.

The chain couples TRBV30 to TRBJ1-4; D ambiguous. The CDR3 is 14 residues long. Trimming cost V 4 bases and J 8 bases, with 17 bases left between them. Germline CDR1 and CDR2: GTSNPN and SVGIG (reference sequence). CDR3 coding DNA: TGTGCCTGGACCTTCGGGGAATTGGGCGAAAAACTGTTTTTT. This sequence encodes CAWTFGELGEKLFF. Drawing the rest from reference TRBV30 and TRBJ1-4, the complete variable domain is SQTIHQWPATLVQPVGSPLSLECTVEGTSNPNLYWYRQAAGRGLQLLFYSVGIGQISSEVPQNLSASRPQDRQFILSSKKLLLSDSGFYLCAWTFGELGEKLFFGSGTQLSVL.

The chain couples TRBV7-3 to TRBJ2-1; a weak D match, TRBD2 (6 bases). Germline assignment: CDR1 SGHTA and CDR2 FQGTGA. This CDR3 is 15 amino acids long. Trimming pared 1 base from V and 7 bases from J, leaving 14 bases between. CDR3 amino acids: CASSLRPGVGNEQFF. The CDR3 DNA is TGTGCCAGCAGCTTAAGGCCGGGAGTGGGGAATGAGCAGTTCTTC.

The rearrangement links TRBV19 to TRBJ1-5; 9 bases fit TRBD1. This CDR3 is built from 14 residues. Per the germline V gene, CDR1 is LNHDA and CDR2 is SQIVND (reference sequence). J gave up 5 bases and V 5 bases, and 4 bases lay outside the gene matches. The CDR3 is CASSFTGGDQPQHF. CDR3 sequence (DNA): TGTGCCAGTAGTTTTACAGGGGGCGATCAGCCCCAGCATTTT.

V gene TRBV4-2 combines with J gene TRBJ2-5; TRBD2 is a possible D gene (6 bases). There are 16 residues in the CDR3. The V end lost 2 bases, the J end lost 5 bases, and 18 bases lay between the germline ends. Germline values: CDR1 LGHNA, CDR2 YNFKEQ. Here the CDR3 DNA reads TGTGCCAGCAGCCAAAACCCACTAGCCCGGGGGGAGACCCAGTACTTC. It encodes CASSQNPLARGETQYF.

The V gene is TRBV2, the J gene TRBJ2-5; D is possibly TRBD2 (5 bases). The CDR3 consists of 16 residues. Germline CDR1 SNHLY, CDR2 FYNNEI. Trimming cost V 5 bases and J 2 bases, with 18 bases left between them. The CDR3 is CASSQTNRTPQETQYF. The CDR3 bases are TGTGCCAGCAGTCAGACTAACCGAACGCCTCAAGAGACCCAGTACTTC. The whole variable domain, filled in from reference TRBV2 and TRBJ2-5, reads EPEVTQTPSHQVTQMGQEVILRCVPISNHLYFYWYRQILGQKVEFLVSFYNNEISEKSEIFDDQFSVERPDGSNFTLKIRSTKLEDSAMYFCASSQTNRTPQETQYFGPGTRLLVL.

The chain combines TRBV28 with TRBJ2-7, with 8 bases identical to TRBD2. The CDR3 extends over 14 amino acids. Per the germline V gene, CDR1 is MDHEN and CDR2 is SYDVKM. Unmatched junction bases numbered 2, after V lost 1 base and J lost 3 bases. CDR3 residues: CASSLYLAGYEQYF. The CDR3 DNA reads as TGTGCCAGCAGTTTATACCTAGCGGGCTACGAGCAGTACTTC.

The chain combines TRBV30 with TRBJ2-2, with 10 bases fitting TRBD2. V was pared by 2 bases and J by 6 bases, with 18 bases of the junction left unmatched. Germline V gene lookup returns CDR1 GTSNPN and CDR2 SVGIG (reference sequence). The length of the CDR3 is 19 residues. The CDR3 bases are TGTGCCTGGAGTCCCCGTGCTAGCGGGAGAGTGAGAGTGCCCGGGGAGCTGTTTTTT. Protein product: CAWSPRASGRVRVPGELFF.

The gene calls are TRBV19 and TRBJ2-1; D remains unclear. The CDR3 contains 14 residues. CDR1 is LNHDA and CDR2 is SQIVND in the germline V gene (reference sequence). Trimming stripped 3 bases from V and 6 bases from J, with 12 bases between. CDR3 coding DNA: TGTGCCAGTAGTATGCGACCCTCAGGCAATGAGCAGTTCTTC. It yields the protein CASSMRPSGNEQFF.

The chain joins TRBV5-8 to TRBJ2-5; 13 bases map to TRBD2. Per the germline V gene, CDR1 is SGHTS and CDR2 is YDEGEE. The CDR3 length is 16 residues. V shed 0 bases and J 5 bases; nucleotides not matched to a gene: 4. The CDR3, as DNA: TGTGCCAGCAGCTTGGGGACTAGCGGGAGTAGGGAGACCCAGTACTTC. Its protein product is CASSLGTSGSRETQYF.